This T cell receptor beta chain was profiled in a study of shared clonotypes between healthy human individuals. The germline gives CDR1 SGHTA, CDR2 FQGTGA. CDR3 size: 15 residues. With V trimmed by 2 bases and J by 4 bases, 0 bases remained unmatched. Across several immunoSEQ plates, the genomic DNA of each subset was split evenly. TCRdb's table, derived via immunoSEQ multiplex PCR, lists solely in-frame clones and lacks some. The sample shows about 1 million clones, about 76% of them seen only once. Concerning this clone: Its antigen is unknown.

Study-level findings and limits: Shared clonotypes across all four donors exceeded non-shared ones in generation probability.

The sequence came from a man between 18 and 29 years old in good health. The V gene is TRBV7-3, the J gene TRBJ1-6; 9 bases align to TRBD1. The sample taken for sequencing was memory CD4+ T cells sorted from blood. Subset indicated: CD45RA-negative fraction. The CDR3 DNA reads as TGTGCCAGCAGCTTAGGGACAGGGTATAATTCACCCCTCCACTTT. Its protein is CASSLGTGYNSPLHF.